The source of this T cell receptor (beta chain) is a study of T-cell memory formation after mild COVID-19. TCRdb recomputed calls from the 5' RACE reads with MiXCR, one row per CDR3 protein. The repertoire consists of over 250,000 distinct CDR3 sequences, with roughly 15% occurring once and the leading ten covering about a fifth. Between the trimmed V and J ends, which lost 5 bases and 8 bases, there was a span of 19 bases. CDR1 is SGHTA, CDR2 FQGTGA, per germline. This CDR3 is 15 amino acids long. This clonotype was counted a few times. This sequence joins TRBV7-3 and TRBJ2-4; D call uncertain. The TCR originated in a man between 18 and 29 years old who had mild COVID-19 (a few samples of this study predate the infection). Cell type and time point are not known. The sequenced sample consisted of PBMCs or a T cell subset sorted from them (not recorded which). The CDR3 DNA reads as TGTGCCAGCAGCCTGAGTGGCGGACCAGTGGACATTCAGTACTTC. Its protein product is CASSLSGGPVDIQYF. Based on the CDR3 plus reference TRBV7-3 and TRBJ2-4, the full variable domain is GAGVSQTPSNKVTEKGKYVELRCDPISGHTALYWYRQSLGQGPEFLIYFQGTGAADDSGLPNDRFFAVRPEGSVSTLKIQRTERGDSAVYLCASSLSGGPVDIQYFGAGTRLSVL.